This T cell receptor beta chain was identified during a study of blood T cell repertoires in COVID-19. Study context: Samples representing acute and convalescent COVID-19 were sourced from the United States, Italy and Spain. In each case, the material was cDNA or gDNA derived from T cells, B-cell-depleted T cells, or PBMCs.

This clone was seen only once. The germline V gene encodes CDR1 SGHRS and CDR2 YFSETQ. V dropped 3 bases and J dropped 4 bases, with 10 bases sitting between them. The CDR3 is made up of 13 amino acids. Original analysis: Reference gene primer amplification in the assay estimated nucleated cell counts. Sequencing was performed with immunoSEQ multiplex PCR; in TCRdb, only in-frame clones are kept and a portion is missing. The DNA gave D and trimming, while V, J and clone size come from that table. The table lists approximately 190,000 clones, 80% to 85% of them singletons, with approximately 19% in the top ten.

The chain is built from TRBV5-1 and TRBJ2-5; TRBD2 is a possible D gene (6 bases). This TCR came from a human donor in a cohort sampled during active COVID-19. Input material: peripheral blood. The CDR3: CASSSQGGETQYF. In DNA, the CDR3 is TGCGCCAGCAGCTCGCAGGGAGGAGAGACCCAGTACTTC.